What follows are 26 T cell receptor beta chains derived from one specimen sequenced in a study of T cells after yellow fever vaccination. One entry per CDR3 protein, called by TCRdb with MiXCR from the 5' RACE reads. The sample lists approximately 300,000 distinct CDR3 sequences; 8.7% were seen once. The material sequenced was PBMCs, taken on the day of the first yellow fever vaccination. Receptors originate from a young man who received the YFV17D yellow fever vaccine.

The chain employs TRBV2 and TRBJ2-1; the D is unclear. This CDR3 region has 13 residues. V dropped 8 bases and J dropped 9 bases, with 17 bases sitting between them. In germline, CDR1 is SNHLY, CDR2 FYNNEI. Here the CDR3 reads CASGLTPAGEQFF. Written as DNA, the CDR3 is TGTGCCAGCGGATTAACTCCGGCCGGTGAGCAGTTCTTC.

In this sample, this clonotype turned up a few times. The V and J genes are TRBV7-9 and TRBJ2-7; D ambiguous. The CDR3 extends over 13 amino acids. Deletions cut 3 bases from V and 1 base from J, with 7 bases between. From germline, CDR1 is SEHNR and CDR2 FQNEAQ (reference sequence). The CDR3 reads CASSFKGSYEQYF. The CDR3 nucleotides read TGTGCCAGCAGCTTCAAGGGTTCCTACGAGCAGTACTTC.

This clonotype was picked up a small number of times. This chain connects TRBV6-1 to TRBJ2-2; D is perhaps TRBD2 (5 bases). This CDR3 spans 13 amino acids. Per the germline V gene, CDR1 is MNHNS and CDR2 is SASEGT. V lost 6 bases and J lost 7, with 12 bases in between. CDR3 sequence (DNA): TGTGCCAGCAGGCCGGACTCTTTCGGGGAGCTGTTTTTT. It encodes CASRPDSFGELFF.

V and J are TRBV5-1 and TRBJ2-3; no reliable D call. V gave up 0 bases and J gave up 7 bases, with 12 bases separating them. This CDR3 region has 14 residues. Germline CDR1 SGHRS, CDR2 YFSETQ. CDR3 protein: CASSLGVSKNTQYF. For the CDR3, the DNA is TGCGCCAGCAGCTTGGGGGTGTCAAAGAATACGCAGTATTTT.

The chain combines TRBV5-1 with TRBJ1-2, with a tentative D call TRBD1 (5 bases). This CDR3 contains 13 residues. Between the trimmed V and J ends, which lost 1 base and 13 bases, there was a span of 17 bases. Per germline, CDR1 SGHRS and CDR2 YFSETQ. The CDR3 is CASSLFSEGLATF. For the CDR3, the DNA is TGCGCCAGCAGCTTGTTCAGCGAGGGGCTGGCCACCTTC.

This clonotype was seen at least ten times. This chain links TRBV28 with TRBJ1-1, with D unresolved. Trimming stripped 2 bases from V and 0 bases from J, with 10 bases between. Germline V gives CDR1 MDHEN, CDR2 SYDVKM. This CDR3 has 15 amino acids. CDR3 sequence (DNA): TGTGCCAGCAGTTTAGGAGGGAGCCTGAACACTGAAGCTTTCTTT. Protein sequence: CASSLGGSLNTEAFF.

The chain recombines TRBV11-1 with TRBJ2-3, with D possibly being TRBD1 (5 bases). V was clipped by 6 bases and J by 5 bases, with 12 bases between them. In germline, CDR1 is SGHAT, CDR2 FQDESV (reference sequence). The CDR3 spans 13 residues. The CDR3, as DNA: TGTGCCAGCAGGTCTACAGGATTAGATACGCAGTATTTT. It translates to CASRSTGLDTQYF.

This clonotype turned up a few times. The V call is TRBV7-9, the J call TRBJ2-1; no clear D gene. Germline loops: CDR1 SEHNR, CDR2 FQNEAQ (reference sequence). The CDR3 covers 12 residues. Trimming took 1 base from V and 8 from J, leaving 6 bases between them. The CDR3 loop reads CASSLVRYEQFF. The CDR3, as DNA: TGTGCCAGCAGCTTAGTGCGGTATGAGCAGTTCTTC.

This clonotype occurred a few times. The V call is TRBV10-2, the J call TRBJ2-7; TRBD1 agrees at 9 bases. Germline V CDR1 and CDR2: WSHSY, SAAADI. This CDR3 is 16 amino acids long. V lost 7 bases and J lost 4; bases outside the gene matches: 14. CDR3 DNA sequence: TGCGCCAGCACCGCTGGACAGGGGACTATACGGTACGAGCAGTACTTC. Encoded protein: CASTAGQGTIRYEQYF.

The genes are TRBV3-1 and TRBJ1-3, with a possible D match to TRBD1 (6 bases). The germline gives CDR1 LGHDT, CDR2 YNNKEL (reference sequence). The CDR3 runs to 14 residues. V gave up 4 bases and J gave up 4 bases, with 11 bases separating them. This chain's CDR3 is CASSLRDIGNTIYF. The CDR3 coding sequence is TGTGCCAGCAGCCTCCGGGACATCGGAAACACCATATATTTT.

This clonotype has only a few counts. This chain's CDR3 is CASSSPLAGNYEQYF. The CDR3 bases are TGTGCCAGTAGTTCGCCTCTAGCGGGGAACTACGAGCAGTACTTC. The chain couples TRBV19 to TRBJ2-7; TRBD2 matches 9 bases. This CDR3 comprises 15 residues. Germline values: CDR1 LNHDA, CDR2 SQIVND (reference sequence). V shed 5 bases and J 3 bases; nucleotides not matched to a gene: 8. Based on the CDR3 plus reference TRBV19 and TRBJ2-7, the full variable domain is DGGITQSPKYLFRKEGQNVTLSCEQNLNHDAMYWYRQDPGQGLRLIYYSQIVNDFQKGDIAEGYSVSREKKESFPLTVTSAQKNPTAFYLCASSSPLAGNYEQYFGPGTRLTVT.

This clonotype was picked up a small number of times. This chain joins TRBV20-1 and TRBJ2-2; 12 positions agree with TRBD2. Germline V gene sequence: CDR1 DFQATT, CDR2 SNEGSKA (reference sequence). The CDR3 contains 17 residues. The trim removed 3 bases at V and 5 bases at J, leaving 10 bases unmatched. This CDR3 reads CSARMLAGGPRTGELFF. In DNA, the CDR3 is TGCAGTGCTAGGATGCTAGCGGGGGGGCCTAGGACCGGGGAGCTGTTTTTT.

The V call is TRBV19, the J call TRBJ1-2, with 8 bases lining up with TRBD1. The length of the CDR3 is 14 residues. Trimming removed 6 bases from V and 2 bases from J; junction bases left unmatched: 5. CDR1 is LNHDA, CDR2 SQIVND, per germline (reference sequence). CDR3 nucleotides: TGTGCCAGTAGATGGACAGGGAAAAACTATGGCTACACCTTC. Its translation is CASRWTGKNYGYTF.

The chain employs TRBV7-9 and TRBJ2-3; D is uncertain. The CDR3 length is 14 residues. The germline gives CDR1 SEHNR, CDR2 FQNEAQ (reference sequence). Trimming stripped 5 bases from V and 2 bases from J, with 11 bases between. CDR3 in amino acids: CASSAKDHTDTQYF. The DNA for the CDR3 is TGTGCCAGCAGCGCCAAAGACCACACAGATACGCAGTATTTT. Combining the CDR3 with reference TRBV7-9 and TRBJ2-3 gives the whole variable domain DTGVSQNPRHKITKRGQNVTFRCDPISEHNRLYWYRQTLGQGPEFLTYFQNEAQLEKSRLLSDRFSAERPKGSFSTLEIQRTEQGDSAMYLCASSAKDHTDTQYFGPGTRLTVL.

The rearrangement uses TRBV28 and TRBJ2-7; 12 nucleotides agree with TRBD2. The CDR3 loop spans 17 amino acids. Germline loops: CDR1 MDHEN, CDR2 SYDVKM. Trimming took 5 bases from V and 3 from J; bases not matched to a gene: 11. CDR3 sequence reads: CASSDTSRTSGVYEQYV. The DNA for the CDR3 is TGTGCCAGCAGTGATACCTCTCGGACTAGCGGGGTCTACGAGCAGTACGTC.

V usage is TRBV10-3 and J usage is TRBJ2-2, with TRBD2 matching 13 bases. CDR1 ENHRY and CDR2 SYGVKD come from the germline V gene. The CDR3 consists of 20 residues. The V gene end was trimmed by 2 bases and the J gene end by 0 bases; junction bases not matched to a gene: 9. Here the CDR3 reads CAISEPPGLAGRANTGELFF. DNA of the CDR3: TGTGCCATCAGTGAGCCACCGGGACTAGCGGGACGCGCGAACACCGGGGAGCTGTTTTTT.

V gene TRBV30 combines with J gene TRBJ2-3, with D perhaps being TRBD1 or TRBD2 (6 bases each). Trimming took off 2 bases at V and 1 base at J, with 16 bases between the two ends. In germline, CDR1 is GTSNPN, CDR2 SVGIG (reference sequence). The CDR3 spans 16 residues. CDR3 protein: CAWSIEGGSGTDTQYF. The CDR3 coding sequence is TGTGCCTGGAGTATCGAAGGGGGGTCAGGCACAGATACGCAGTATTTT. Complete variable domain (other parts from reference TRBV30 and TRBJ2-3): SQTIHQWPATLVQPVGSPLSLECTVEGTSNPNLYWYRQAAGRGLQLLFYSVGIGQISSEVPQNLSASRPQDRQFILSSKKLLLSDSGFYLCAWSIEGGSGTDTQYFGPGTRLTVL.

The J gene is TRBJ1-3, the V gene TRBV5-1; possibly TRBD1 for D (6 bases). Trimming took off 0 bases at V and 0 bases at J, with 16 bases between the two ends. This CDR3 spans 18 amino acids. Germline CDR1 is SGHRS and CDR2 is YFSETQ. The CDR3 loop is CASSLVLTGSSSGNTIYF. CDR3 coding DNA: TGCGCCAGCAGCTTGGTCTTGACAGGTTCTTCCTCTGGAAACACCATATATTTT. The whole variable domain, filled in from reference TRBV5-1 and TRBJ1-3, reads KAGVTQTPRYLIKTRGQQVTLSCSPISGHRSVSWYQQTPGQGLQFLFEYFSETQRNKGNFPGRFSGRQFSNSRSEMNVSTLELGDSALYLCASSLVLTGSSSGNTIYFGEGSWLTVV.

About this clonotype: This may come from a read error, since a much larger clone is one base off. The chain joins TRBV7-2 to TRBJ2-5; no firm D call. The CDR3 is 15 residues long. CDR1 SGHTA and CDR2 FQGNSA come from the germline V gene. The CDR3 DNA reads TGTGCCAGCAGCTTAACGGTGGCGAGGCAAGAGAACCAGTACTTC. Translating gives CASSLTVARQENQYF. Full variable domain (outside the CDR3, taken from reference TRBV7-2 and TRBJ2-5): GAGVSQSPSNKVTEKGKDVELRCDPISGHTALYWYRQSLGQGLEFLIYFQGNSAPDKSGLPSDRFSAERTGGSVSTLTIQRTQQEDSAVYLCASSLTVARQENQYFGPGTRLLVL.

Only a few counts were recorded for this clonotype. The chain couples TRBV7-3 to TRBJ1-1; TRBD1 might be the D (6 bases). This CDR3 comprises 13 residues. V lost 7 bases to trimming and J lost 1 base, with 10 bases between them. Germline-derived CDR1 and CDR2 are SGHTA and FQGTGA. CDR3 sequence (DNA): TGTGCCAGCACCACAGGGCCGAACACTGAAGCTTTCTTT. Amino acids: CASTTGPNTEAFF.

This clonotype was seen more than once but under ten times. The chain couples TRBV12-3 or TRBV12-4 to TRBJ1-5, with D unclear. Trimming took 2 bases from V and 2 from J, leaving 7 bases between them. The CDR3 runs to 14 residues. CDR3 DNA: TGTGCCAGCAGTTTAATGGTGCGCAATCAGCCCCAGCATTTT. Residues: CASSLMVRNQPQHF.

The CDR3 loop reads CATLIPLNEQFF. In DNA form, the CDR3 reads TGTGCCACCCTGATCCCCCTCAATGAGCAGTTCTTC. The chain links TRBV7-9 to TRBJ2-1; D is ambiguous. The CDR3 has 12 amino acids. Germline V lookup: CDR1 SEHNR, CDR2 FQNEAQ (reference sequence). Trimming shortened V by 10 bases and J by 6 bases, and 13 bases separated the two germline ends.

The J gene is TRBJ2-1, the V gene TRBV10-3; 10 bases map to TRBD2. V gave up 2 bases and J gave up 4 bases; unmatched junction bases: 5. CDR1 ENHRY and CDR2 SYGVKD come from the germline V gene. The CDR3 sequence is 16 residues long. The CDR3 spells CAISETASGGYNEQFF. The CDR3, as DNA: TGTGCCATCAGTGAGACCGCTAGCGGGGGATACAATGAGCAGTTCTTC.

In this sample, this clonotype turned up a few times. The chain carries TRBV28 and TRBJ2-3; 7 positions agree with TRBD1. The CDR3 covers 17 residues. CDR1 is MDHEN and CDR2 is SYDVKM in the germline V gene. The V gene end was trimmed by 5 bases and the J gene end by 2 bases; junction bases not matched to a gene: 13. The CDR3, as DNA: TGTGCCAGCAGTCTCCCGGGACAGAGCCTTTACACAGATACGCAGTATTTT. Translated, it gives CASSLPGQSLYTDTQYF.

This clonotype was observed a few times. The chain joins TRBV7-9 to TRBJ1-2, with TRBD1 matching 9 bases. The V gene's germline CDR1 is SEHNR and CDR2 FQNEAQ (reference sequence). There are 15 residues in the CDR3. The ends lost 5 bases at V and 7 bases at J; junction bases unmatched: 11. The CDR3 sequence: CASSVPGQGVVGYTF. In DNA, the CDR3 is TGTGCCAGCAGCGTTCCGGGACAGGGAGTTGTTGGCTACACCTTC.

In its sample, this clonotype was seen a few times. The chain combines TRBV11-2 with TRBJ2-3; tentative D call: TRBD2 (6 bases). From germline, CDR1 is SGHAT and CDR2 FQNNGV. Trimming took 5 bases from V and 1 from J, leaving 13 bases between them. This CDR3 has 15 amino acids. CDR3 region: CASSPSPGGTDTQYF. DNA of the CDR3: TGTGCCAGCAGCCCTTCACCGGGGGGCACAGATACGCAGTATTTT.